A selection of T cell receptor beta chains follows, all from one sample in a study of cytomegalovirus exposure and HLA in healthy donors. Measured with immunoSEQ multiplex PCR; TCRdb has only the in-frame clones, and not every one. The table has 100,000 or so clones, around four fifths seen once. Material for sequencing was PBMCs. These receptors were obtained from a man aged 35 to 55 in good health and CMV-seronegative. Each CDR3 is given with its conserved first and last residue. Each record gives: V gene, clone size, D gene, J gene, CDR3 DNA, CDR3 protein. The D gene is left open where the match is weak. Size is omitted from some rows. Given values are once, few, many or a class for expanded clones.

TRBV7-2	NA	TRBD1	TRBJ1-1	TGTGCCAGCAGCTTAGTTGTAGGACAGGGGGGGGGAGAAGCTTTCTTT	CASSLVVGQGGGEAFF
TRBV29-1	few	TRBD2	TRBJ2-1	TGCAGCGTGCCCACTAGCGGGGGGCCGGTCAATGAGCAGTTCTTC	CSVPTSGGPVNEQFF
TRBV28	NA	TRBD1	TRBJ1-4	TGTGCCAGCAGATCGGGACAGGGATACGAAAAACTGTTTTTT	CASRSGQGYEKLFF
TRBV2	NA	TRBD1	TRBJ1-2	TGTGCCAGCAGTGACCGGACAGGGAGCTCTGGCTACACCTTC	CASSDRTGSSGYTF
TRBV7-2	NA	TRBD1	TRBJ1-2	TGTGCCAGCAGCCCCACCGGGGGACAGGGCTACACCTTC	CASSPTGGQGYTF
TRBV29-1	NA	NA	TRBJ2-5	TGCAGCGTTGTACGGGGGGCGGGGGAGACCCAGTACTTC	CSVVRGAGETQYF
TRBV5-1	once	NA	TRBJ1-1	TGCGCCAGCAGGCGGGGAGAGAACACTGAAGCTTTCTTT	CASRRGENTEAFF
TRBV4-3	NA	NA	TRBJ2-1	TGCGCCAGCAGCGCGGGCGAGGATGAGCAGTTCTTC	CASSAGEDEQFF
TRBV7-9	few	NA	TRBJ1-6	TGTGCCAGCAGCTCAGTAGGTGACAGTTCACCCCTCCACTTT	CASSSVGDSSPLHF
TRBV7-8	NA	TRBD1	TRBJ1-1	TGTGCCAGCAGCAGAATGACAGGGAAGAACACTGAAGCTTTCTTT	CASSRMTGKNTEAFF
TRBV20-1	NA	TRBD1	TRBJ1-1	TGCAGTGGTCAGGGGGAGACTGAAGCTTTCTTT	CSGQGETEAFF
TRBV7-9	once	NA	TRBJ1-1	TGTGCCAGCAGCCCCACAGGGTACACTGAAGCTTTCTTT	CASSPTGYTEAFF
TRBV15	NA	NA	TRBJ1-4	TGTGCCACCAGCAGTAGGGGAACTAATGAAAAACTGTTTTTT	CATSSRGTNEKLFF
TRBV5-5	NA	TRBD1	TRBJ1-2	TGTGCCAGCAGACGCCTGACAGGGAACTATGGCTACACCTTC	CASRRLTGNYGYTF
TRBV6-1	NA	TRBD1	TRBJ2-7	TGTGCCAGCAGTGGGGCCGGGACAGGGGTATTCGAGCAGTACTTC	CASSGAGTGVFEQYF
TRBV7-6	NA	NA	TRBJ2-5	TGTGCCAGCAGCTCCATCCCGCAGGAGACCCAGTACTTC	CASSSIPQETQYF
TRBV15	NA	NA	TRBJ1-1	TGTGCCACCTACCTAGACAGGATAAGCACTGAAGCTTTCTTT	CATYLDRISTEAFF
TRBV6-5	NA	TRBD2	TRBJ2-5	TGTGCCAGCAGTTTCTCTCTACCGGGGGGAGGGGAGACCCAGTACTTC	CASSFSLPGGGETQYF
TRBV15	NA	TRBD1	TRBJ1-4	TGTGCCACCAGCGACGAGGACAGGGGGTATGAAAAACTGTTTTTT	CATSDEDRGYEKLFF
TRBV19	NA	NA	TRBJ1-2	TGTGCCAGTAGTATAGCCGCAGGCTATGGCTACACCTTC	CASSIAAGYGYTF
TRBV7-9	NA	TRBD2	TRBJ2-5	TGTGCCAGCAGCTTAGTACTAGCGGGGGGACAAGAGACCCAGTACTTC	CASSLVLAGGQETQYF
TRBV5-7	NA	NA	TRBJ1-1	TGTGCCAGCAGACCCTTGGTGGCAAAGACAGTGAACACTGAAGCTTTCTTT	CASRPLVAKTVNTEAFF
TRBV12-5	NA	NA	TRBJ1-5	TGTGCTAGTGGTTTGGTAAGAGGCCAGCCCCAGCATTTT	CASGLVRGQPQHF
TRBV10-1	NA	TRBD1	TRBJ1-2	TGCGCCAGCAGGGGGACAGGGGAAAGTGGCTACACCTTC	CASRGTGESGYTF
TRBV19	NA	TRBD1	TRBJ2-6	TGTGCCAGTAGTCGTGAAACAGGGGGCAGGACTAGCTCTGGGGCCAACGTCCTGACTTTC	CASSRETGGRTSSGANVLTF
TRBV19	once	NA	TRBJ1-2	TGTGCCAGTAGTATTATAGGCGGAAACTATGGCTACACCTTC	CASSIIGGNYGYTF
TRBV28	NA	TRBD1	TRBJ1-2	TGTGCCAGCAGTCAGGGGGACCCCTATGGCTACACCTTC	CASSQGDPYGYTF
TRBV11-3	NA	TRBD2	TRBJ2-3	TGTGCCAGCAGCCCGGGACTAGCGGGGAGCACAGATACGCAGTATTTT	CASSPGLAGSTDTQYF
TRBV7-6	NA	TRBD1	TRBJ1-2	TGTGCCAGCAGCTTAGGTCAGGGGGCCTATGGCTACACCTTC	CASSLGQGAYGYTF
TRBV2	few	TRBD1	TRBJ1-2	TGTGCCAGCAGGGGAGCTCCGGGACAGGGGGGACCTAACTATGGCTACACCTTC	CASRGAPGQGGPNYGYTF
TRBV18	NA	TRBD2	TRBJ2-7	TGTGCCAGCTCACCGGGACTAGCGGGACTCGAGCAGTACTTC	CASSPGLAGLEQYF
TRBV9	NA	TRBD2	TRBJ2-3	TGTGCCAGCAGCGCCGGACTAGCGGGGGGCACAGATACGCAGTATTTT	CASSAGLAGGTDTQYF
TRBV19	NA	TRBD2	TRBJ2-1	TGTGCCAGTAGTATGCGGGGGGGCCCGGACGACAATGAGCAGTTCTTC	CASSMRGGPDDNEQFF
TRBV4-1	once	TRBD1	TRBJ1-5	TGCGCCAGCAGCCAGAATAAGGGACAGGGGGCGGGTCAGCCCCAGCATTTT	CASSQNKGQGAGQPQHF
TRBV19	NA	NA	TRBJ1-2	TGTGCCAGTGCTCGCGGATTTAACTATGGCTACACCTTC	CASARGFNYGYTF
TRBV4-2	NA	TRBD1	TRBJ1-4	TGTGCCAGCAGCCAAGATAAGGGACAGCTTAATGAAAAACTGTTTTTT	CASSQDKGQLNEKLFF
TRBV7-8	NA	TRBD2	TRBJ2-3	TGTGCCAGCAGCTTAGCGGGGGGGACCACAGATACGCAGTATTTT	CASSLAGGTTDTQYF
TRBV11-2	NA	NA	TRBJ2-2	TGTGCCAGCAGCTTAATAGTTATTCAGAACACCGGGGAGCTGTTTTTT	CASSLIVIQNTGELFF
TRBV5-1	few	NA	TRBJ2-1	TGCGCCAGCAGCTTGGAGGGTTGGGGGCTCAATGAGCAGTTCTTC	CASSLEGWGLNEQFF
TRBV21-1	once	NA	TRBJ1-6	TGTGCCAGCAGCAAAGCACTAGACAGGGCAAATTCCCCCCTCCACTTT	CASSKALDRANSPLHF
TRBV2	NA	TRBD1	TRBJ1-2	TGTGCCAGCAGTGGGACAGGGATCGATGGTTACACCTTC	CASSGTGIDGYTF
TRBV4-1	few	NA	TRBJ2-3	TGTGCCAGCAGCCAAGATTCGGAGCCCGATACGCAGTATTTT	CASSQDSEPDTQYF
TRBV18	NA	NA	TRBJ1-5	TGTGCCAGCTCACCAACGGGTGAGGGAGCATTTTATAGCAATCAGCCCCAGCATTTT	CASSPTGEGAFYSNQPQHF
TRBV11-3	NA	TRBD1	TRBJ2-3	TGTGCCAGCAGCTCGGGACAGGTTAATCCAGATACGCAGTATTTT	CASSSGQVNPDTQYF
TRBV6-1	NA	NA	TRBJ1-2	TGTGCCAGCAGTGAACCCGGACAGCTGAACTATGGCTACACCTTC	CASSEPGQLNYGYTF
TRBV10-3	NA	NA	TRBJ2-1	TGTGCCATCAGTGAGAACCTACAGGGCAGTGAGCAGTTCTTC	CAISENLQGSEQFF
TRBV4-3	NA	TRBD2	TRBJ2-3	TGCGCCAGCAGCCCCCATGGCGGGAGAGGCACAGATACGCAGTATTTT	CASSPHGGRGTDTQYF
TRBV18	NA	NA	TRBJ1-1	TGTGCCAGCTCACCACTTCCCGCGGACACTGAAGCTTTCTTT	CASSPLPADTEAFF
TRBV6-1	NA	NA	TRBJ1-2	TGTGCCAGCGTCCCTCGGGGGGTACTTGGCTACACCTTC	CASVPRGVLGYTF
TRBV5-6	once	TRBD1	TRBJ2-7	TGTGCCAGCAGCTACGGGACAGGGGCCTACGAGCAGTACTTC	CASSYGTGAYEQYF